This TCR beta chain appears in the sequencing data of a study of blood T cell repertoires in COVID-19. The CDR3 contains 19 residues. Trimming removed 0 bases at V and 4 bases at J, with 22 bases between. Original methodology: Counts of nucleated cells, estimated from reference gene primer amplification, were obtained. Assay: immunoSEQ multiplex PCR; the TCRdb copy retains only in-frame clones and omits some. The DNA was the basis for D and trimming; V, J and clone size are from that table. Among about 53,000 clones listed, 70% to 90% were seen once. The sample was peripheral blood. V usage is TRBV23-1 and J usage is TRBJ2-1, with D tentatively TRBD1 (5 bases). TRBV23-1 is known as an ORF, though its function is uncertain. The TCR was taken from a man older than 75 with acute or convalescent COVID-19. The CDR3 here is CASSQSKSAWGSYYNEQFF. As DNA, the CDR3 is TGCGCCAGCAGTCAATCGAAGTCTGCCTGGGGCAGCTATTACAATGAGCAGTTCTTC.